One and the same sample provided the 28 T cell receptor beta chains below, sequenced in a study of T cell changes during pregnancy in multiple sclerosis. Here immunoSEQ multiplex PCR was the method, and the copy in TCRdb shows in-frame clones only, minus some. The top ten hold roughly 5.7% of the sample, which has tens of thousands of clones, approximately 90% seen once. The sample was CD8+ T cells from peripheral blood mononuclear cells, taken in the second trimester of pregnancy. The receptors originated from a female donor in good health, enrolled as a control in a pregnancy study.

V is TRBV11-2 and J is TRBJ1-6, with D unresolved. Germline V gene sequence: CDR1 SGHAT, CDR2 FQNNGV. There are 15 residues in the CDR3. Trimming pared 5 bases from V and 7 bases from J, leaving 15 bases between. CDR3 protein: CASSASRELNSPLHF. In nucleotides, the CDR3 is TGTGCCAGCAGCGCCAGCCGGGAGTTAAATTCACCCCTCCACTTT. The whole variable domain, filled in from reference TRBV11-2 and TRBJ1-6, reads EAGVAQSPRYKIIEKRQSVAFWCNPISGHATLYWYQQILGQGPKLLIQFQNNGVVDDSQLPKDRFSAERLKGVDSTLKIQPAKLEDSAVYLCASSASRELNSPLHFGNGTRLTVT.

The chain combines TRBV7-8 with TRBJ2-6; 9 nucleotides agree with TRBD1. Germline CDR1 SGHVS, CDR2 FQNEAQ. This CDR3 has 17 residues. V trimming: 0 bases; J trimming: 5 bases; junction bases outside the gene matches: 5. The CDR3 bases are TGTGCCAGCAGCTTAGCACAGGGGGCGCTCAGGGCCAACGTCCTGACTTTC. As protein: CASSLAQGALRANVLTF.

J is TRBJ2-7 and V is TRBV19; 7 bases fit TRBD1. Germline CDR1 LNHDA, CDR2 SQIVND (reference sequence). The CDR3 length is 15 residues. The ends lost 2 bases at V and 1 base at J; junction bases unmatched: 5. The CDR3 here is CASSIKGAMSYEQYF. The CDR3 coding sequence is TGTGCCAGTAGTATAAAGGGGGCTATGTCCTACGAGCAGTACTTC. Full variable domain (missing parts from reference TRBV19 and TRBJ2-7): DGGITQSPKYLFRKEGQNVTLSCEQNLNHDAMYWYRQDPGQGLRLIYYSQIVNDFQKGDIAEGYSVSREKKESFPLTVTSAQKNPTAFYLCASSIKGAMSYEQYFGPGTRLTVT.

The chain couples TRBV6-1 to TRBJ2-7, with 9 bases identical to TRBD2. This CDR3 is built from 17 residues. Germline CDR1 reads MNHNS; CDR2 reads SASEGT. With 2 bases clipped from V and 7 bases from J, the junction kept 15 bases outside the gene matches. CDR3 DNA: TGTGCCAGCAGTGAATGGGGCTGGCGGGAGGGTATTCGGGAGCAGTACTTC. As protein: CASSEWGWREGIREQYF.

This chain links TRBV21-1 with TRBJ2-1; the D segment call TRBD2 is taken from the table without a DNA check. TRBV21-1 is assigned pseudogene status. The CDR3 sequence is 19 residues long. The CDR3 loop is CASSIRQGHGTSGLNEQFF. CDR3 DNA sequence: TGTGCCAGCAGCATACGACAGGGGCATGGGACTAGCGGGTTGAATGAGCAGTTCTTC.

The genes are TRBV6-5 and TRBJ2-7; 8 nucleotides align to TRBD2. Losses at the gene ends were 4 bases for V and 2 bases for J; bases not matched to a gene: 4. The CDR3 spans 14 residues. Germline V gene lookup returns CDR1 MNHEY and CDR2 SVGAGI. The DNA of the CDR3 is TGTGCCAGCAGTTGGACGGGAGGGACCTACGAGCAGTACTTC. The encoded protein is CASSWTGGTYEQYF.

In its sample, this clone was seen a few times. This chain joins TRBV7-9 and TRBJ2-5; 8 bases align to TRBD1. V dropped 5 bases and J dropped 4; count of bases not matched to a gene: 9. The CDR3 has 15 residues. The V gene's germline CDR1 is SEHNR and CDR2 FQNEAQ (reference sequence). CDR3 in amino acids: CASSHLADRVETQYF. The CDR3 DNA reads as TGTGCCAGCAGCCACCTCGCGGACAGGGTAGAGACCCAGTACTTC.

The CDR3 loop reads CASDLGAYQPQHF. CDR3 nucleotides: TGTGCCAGTGACCTTGGGGCATATCAGCCCCAGCATTTT. This rearrangement joins TRBV2 to TRBJ1-5; D is perhaps TRBD1 (5 bases). The germline V and J ends were trimmed by 9 bases and 5 bases, with 14 bases remaining between them. Germline lookup yields CDR1 SNHLY and CDR2 FYNNEI. The length of the CDR3 is 13 residues.

This clone was seen more than once but under ten times. The genes are TRBV6-6 and TRBJ2-3; 12 nucleotides line up with TRBD2. Germline V gene lookup returns CDR1 MNHNY and CDR2 SVGAGI (reference sequence). V was clipped by 6 bases and J by 5 bases; unmatched bases: 3. The CDR3 is made up of 14 amino acids. In DNA form, the CDR3 reads TGTGCCAGCAGCCGACTAGCGGGGGTAGATACGCAGTATTTT. It specifies CASSRLAGVDTQYF.

This clone came up once. The chain links TRBV9 to TRBJ2-7; TRBD1 is a possible D gene (5 bases). CDR1 and CDR2 from the germline V gene are SGDLS and YYNGEE. V was cut by 5 bases and J by 2 bases, with 14 bases left in between. This CDR3 is 14 amino acids long. CDR3 bases: TGTGCCAGCAGTCGTAGGGGTAGCACCTACGAGCAGTACTTC. Residues: CASSRRGSTYEQYF.

The gene calls are TRBV28 and TRBJ1-2, with D tentatively TRBD1 (6 bases). Germline V gene data show CDR1 as MDHEN and CDR2 as SYDVKM. V was trimmed by 2 bases and J by 4 bases, leaving 8 bases between them. The CDR3 covers 13 residues. As DNA, the CDR3 is TGTGCCAGCAGTTTAGGACAGTTCTATGGCTACACCTTC. Protein sequence: CASSLGQFYGYTF.

The genes are TRBV19 and TRBJ1-3, with D hard to call. From germline, CDR1 is LNHDA and CDR2 SQIVND (reference sequence). The V gene lost 5 bases and the J gene lost 3 bases, with 11 bases spanning the gap. This CDR3 is 14 amino acids long. CDR3 residues: CASSPTQDGNTIYF. DNA of the CDR3: TGTGCCAGTAGTCCCACTCAAGATGGAAACACCATATATTTT. Together with reference TRBV19 and TRBJ1-3, the CDR3 gives the full variable domain: DGGITQSPKYLFRKEGQNVTLSCEQNLNHDAMYWYRQDPGQGLRLIYYSQIVNDFQKGDIAEGYSVSREKKESFPLTVTSAQKNPTAFYLCASSPTQDGNTIYFGEGSWLTVV.

This chain links TRBV7-9 with TRBJ1-4; D unclear. Deletions cut 4 bases from V and 4 bases from J, with 13 bases between. Germline CDR1 SEHNR, CDR2 FQNEAQ (reference sequence). This CDR3 is 15 amino acids long. As DNA, the CDR3 is TGTGCCAGCAGCTCCCCGGGCGGGCATAATGAAAAACTGTTTTTT. It encodes CASSSPGGHNEKLFF.

The chain combines TRBV4-3 with TRBJ2-1; 11 bases are shared with TRBD2. CDR3 size: 14 residues. With V trimmed by 4 bases and J by 9 bases, 5 bases remained unmatched. Per germline, CDR1 LGHNA and CDR2 YSLEER. The CDR3 nucleotides are TGCGCCAGCAGCCCGACTAGCGGGACTGTTGAGCAGTTCTTC. It encodes CASSPTSGTVEQFF.

The chain couples TRBV6-1 to TRBJ1-1; D call uncertain. The CDR3 extends over 10 amino acids. Trimming took off 4 bases at V and 10 bases at J, with 7 bases between the two ends. The germline gives CDR1 MNHNS, CDR2 SASEGT. The chain's CDR3 is CASSAPRAFF. CDR3 nucleotide sequence: TGTGCCAGCAGTGCCCCCAGAGCTTTCTTT.

There are a few counts of this clone. This chain joins TRBV6-1 and TRBJ1-5, with TRBD1 matching over 10 bases. Losses at the gene ends were 10 bases for V and 2 bases for J; bases not matched to a gene: 5. The CDR3 contains 14 residues. CDR1 is MNHNS and CDR2 is SASEGT in the germline V gene. This chain's CDR3 is CATMTGGGNQPQHF. In DNA form, the CDR3 reads TGTGCCACCATGACAGGGGGCGGCAATCAGCCCCAGCATTTT.

The chain carries TRBV10-2 and TRBJ1-4, with a tentative D call TRBD1 (5 bases). This CDR3 contains 16 residues. Germline V gene data show CDR1 as WSHSY and CDR2 as SAAADI. Trimming removed 7 bases at V and 2 bases at J, with 17 bases between. CDR3 sequence reads: CASKSGRRGTNEKLFF. The CDR3, as DNA: TGCGCCAGCAAAAGCGGGCGGAGGGGTACTAATGAAAAACTGTTTTTT.

V gene TRBV28 combines with J gene TRBJ1-5; 8 bases are shared with TRBD1. Germline CDR1 is MDHEN and CDR2 is SYDVKM. The V and J ends lost 3 bases and 4 bases, in that order; junction bases with no gene match: 5. CDR3 length: 15 residues. This CDR3 is CASSFGQGRNQPQHF. CDR3 coding DNA: TGTGCCAGCAGTTTCGGACAGGGCCGTAATCAGCCCCAGCATTTT.

The gene calls are TRBV5-8 and TRBJ1-2, with a possible D match to TRBD1 (5 bases). V lost 1 base to trimming and J lost 12 bases, with 10 bases between them. Germline V gives CDR1 SGHTS, CDR2 YDEGEE. The CDR3 is made up of 11 amino acids. The CDR3: CASSLIGGDTF. The CDR3 DNA reads TGTGCCAGCAGCTTGATCGGGGGAGACACCTTC.

The genes are TRBV29-1 and TRBJ2-7, with 9 bases lining up with TRBD2. The trim removed 6 bases at V and 4 bases at J, leaving 7 bases unmatched. The CDR3 length is 13 residues. Germline V lookup: CDR1 SQVTM, CDR2 ANQGSEA. CDR3 coding DNA: TGCAGCGTGGAGCGGGAGGTGGGATACGAGCAGTACTTC. It is translated as CSVEREVGYEQYF.

This clone was detected only a few times. The chain uses TRBV6-4 and TRBJ2-2; TRBD2 aligns across 7 bases. The V segment lost 2 bases and the J segment 4 bases; nucleotides outside the gene matches: 4. The V gene's germline CDR1 is MRHNA and CDR2 SNTAGT. The CDR3 sequence is 15 residues long. CDR3 nucleotides: TGTGCCAGCAGTGACGGCCTAGCGGCCACCGGGGAGCTGTTTTTT. It yields the protein CASSDGLAATGELFF.

The J gene is TRBJ1-6, the V gene TRBV19; a weak D match, TRBD1 (6 bases). The CDR3 runs 15 residues. Looked up from germline, CDR1 is LNHDA and CDR2 is SQIVND (reference sequence). V gave up 3 bases and J gave up 6 bases, with 12 bases separating them. This chain's CDR3 is CASSIDLDSNSPLHF. The CDR3 coding sequence is TGTGCCAGTAGTATTGATCTGGACAGTAATTCACCCCTCCACTTT.

This chain uses TRBV28 with TRBJ2-7, with 8 bases identical to TRBD2. CDR3 length: 14 residues. V shed 5 bases, J shed 2 bases, and the junction held 5 bases outside the gene matches. Germline CDR1 and CDR2: MDHEN and SYDVKM. The CDR3 region is CASSISGTTYEQYF. DNA for the CDR3: TGTGCCAGCAGTATTAGCGGGACCACCTACGAGCAGTACTTC. Together with reference TRBV28 and TRBJ2-7, the CDR3 gives the full variable domain: DVKVTQSSRYLVKRTGEKVFLECVQDMDHENMFWYRQDPGLGLRLIYFSYDVKMKEKGDIPEGYSVSREKKERFSLILESASTNQTSMYLCASSISGTTYEQYFGPGTRLTVT.

V usage is TRBV28 and J usage is TRBJ2-7; the D gene is possibly TRBD2 (5 bases). Trimming took 8 bases from V and 6 from J, leaving 11 bases between them. The CDR3 spans 11 residues. Germline-derived CDR1 and CDR2 are MDHEN and SYDVKM. CDR3 nucleotides: TGTGCCAGCCGAGGGTATCTCGAGCAGTACTTC. Its translation is CASRGYLEQYF.

This rearrangement joins TRBV6-4 to TRBJ2-1, with 8 bases identical to TRBD1. This CDR3 has 15 amino acids. The J segment lost 9 bases and the V segment lost 5 bases, leaving 12 bases of the junction unmatched. Germline CDR1 MRHNA, CDR2 SNTAGT. CDR3 residues: CASSPFSGTGSEQFF. The CDR3 nucleotides are TGTGCCAGCAGTCCGTTTTCCGGGACAGGCAGTGAGCAGTTCTTC.

This rearrangement joins TRBV27 to TRBJ2-7, with 7 positions matching TRBD2. Germline V lookup: CDR1 MNHEY, CDR2 SMNVEV (reference sequence). With V trimmed by 3 bases and J by 4 bases, 3 bases remained unmatched. This CDR3 spans 13 amino acids. The CDR3 sequence: CASSLAGDYEQYF. The CDR3 nucleotides read TGTGCCAGCAGTTTGGCGGGAGATTACGAGCAGTACTTC.

This clone was seen a handful of times. The rearrangement uses TRBV4-2 and TRBJ1-1; D call uncertain. Per germline, CDR1 LGHNA and CDR2 YNFKEQ. The CDR3 consists of 15 residues. The germline V and J ends were trimmed by 6 bases and 1 base, with 15 bases remaining between them. The CDR3 here is CASRTTRDRNTEAFF. The CDR3 DNA sequence: TGTGCCAGCAGAACCACCCGGGATAGGAACACTGAAGCTTTCTTT.

V and J are TRBV10-3 and TRBJ1-2, with TRBD1 identical over 10 bases. CDR3 length: 17 amino acids. Trimming cost V 0 bases and J 6 bases; bases outside gene matches: 10. The germline gives CDR1 ENHRY, CDR2 SYGVKD. The CDR3 DNA follows: TGTGCCATCAGTGAGTCGACTCTGGGACAGGGGACGAATGGCTACACCTTC. Translated, it gives CAISESTLGQGTNGYTF.